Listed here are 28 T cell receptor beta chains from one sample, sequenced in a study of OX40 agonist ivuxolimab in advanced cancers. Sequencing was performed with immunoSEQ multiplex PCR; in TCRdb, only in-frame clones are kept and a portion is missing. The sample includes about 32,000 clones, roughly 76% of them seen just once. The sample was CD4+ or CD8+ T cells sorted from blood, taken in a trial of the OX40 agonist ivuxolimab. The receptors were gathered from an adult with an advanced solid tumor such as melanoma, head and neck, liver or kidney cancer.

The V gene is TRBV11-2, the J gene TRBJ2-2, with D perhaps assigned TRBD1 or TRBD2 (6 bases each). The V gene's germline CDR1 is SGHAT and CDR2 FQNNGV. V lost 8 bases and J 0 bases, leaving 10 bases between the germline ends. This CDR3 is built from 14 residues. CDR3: CASVRGPNTGELFF. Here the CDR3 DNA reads TGTGCCAGCGTCCGGGGGCCGAACACCGGGGAGCTGTTTTTT. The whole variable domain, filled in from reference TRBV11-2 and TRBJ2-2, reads EAGVAQSPRYKIIEKRQSVAFWCNPISGHATLYWYQQILGQGPKLLIQFQNNGVVDDSQLPKDRFSAERLKGVDSTLKIQPAKLEDSAVYLCASVRGPNTGELFFGEGSRLTVL.

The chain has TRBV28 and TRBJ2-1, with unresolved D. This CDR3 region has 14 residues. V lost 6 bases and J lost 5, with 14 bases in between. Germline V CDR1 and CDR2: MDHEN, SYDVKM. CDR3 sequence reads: CASSPIHSNNEQFF. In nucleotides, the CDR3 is TGTGCCAGCAGCCCTATTCATTCCAACAATGAGCAGTTCTTC. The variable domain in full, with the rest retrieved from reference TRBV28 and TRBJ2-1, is DVKVTQSSRYLVKRTGEKVFLECVQDMDHENMFWYRQDPGLGLRLIYFSYDVKMKEKGDIPEGYSVSREKKERFSLILESASTNQTSMYLCASSPIHSNNEQFFGPGTRLTVL.

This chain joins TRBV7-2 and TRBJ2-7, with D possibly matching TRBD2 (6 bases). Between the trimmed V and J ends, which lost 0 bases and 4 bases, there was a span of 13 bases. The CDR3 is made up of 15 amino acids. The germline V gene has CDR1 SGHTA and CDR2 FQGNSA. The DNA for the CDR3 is TGTGCCAGCAGCTTAGCGTCCGGGAGCGGATACGAGCAGTACTTC. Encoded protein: CASSLASGSGYEQYF.

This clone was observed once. Here the CDR3 DNA reads TGTGCCAGCGCTTCCAGGGCGGGAGGGCCCCACGAGCAGTACTTC. Translating it yields CASASRAGGPHEQYF. The rearrangement joins TRBV7-9 to TRBJ2-7; TRBD2 matches 9 bases. Trimming removed 8 bases from V and 5 bases from J; junction bases left unmatched: 13. The germline V gene encodes CDR1 SEHNR and CDR2 FQNEAQ (reference sequence). This CDR3 has 15 residues.

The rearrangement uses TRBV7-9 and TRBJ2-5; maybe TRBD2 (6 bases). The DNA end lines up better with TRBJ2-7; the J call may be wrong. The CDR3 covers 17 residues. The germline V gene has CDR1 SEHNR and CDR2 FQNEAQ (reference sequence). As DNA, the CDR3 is TGTGCCAGCAGCTTACGGTACAGCCCGGGGGTCTCCTACGAGCAGTACTTC. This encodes CASSLRYSPGVSYEQYF.

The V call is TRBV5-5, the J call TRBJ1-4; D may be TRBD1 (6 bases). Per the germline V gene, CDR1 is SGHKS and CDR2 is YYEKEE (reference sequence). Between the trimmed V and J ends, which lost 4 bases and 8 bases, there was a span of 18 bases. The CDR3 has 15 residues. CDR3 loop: CASSLIAGAREKLFF. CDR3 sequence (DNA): TGTGCCAGCAGCCTAATAGCAGGGGCACGAGAAAAACTGTTTTTT.

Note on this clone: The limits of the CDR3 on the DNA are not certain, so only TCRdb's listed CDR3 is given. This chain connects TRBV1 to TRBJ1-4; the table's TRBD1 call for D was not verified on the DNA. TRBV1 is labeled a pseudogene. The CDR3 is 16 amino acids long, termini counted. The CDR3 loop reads CTSSQDWGQGIEKLFF.

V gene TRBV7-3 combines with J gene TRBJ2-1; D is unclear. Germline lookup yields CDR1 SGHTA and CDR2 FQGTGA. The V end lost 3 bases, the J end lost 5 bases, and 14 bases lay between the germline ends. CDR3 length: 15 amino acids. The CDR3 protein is CASSFGAAQNNEQFF. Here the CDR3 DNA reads TGTGCCAGCAGCTTCGGTGCGGCGCAGAACAATGAGCAGTTCTTC.

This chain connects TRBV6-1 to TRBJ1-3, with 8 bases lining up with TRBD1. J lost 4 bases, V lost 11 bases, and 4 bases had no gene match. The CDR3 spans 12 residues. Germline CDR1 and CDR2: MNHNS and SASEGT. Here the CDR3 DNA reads TGTGCCGGACAGGGAAGCGGAAACACCATATATTTT. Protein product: CAGQGSGNTIYF.

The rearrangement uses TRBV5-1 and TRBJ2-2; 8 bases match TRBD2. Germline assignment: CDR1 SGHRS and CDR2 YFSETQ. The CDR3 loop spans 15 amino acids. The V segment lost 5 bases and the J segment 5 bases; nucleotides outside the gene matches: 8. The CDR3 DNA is TGCGCCAGCAGAGCTCTCGCGGGAGGTACCGGGGAGCTGTTTTTT. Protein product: CASRALAGGTGELFF.

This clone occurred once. CDR3 nucleotide sequence: TGTGCCACTAGCCCCGGGGACAGGGACACCGGGGAGCTGTTTTTT. Protein sequence: CATSPGDRDTGELFF. The V gene is TRBV19, the J gene TRBJ2-2, with TRBD1 matching 9 bases. This CDR3 spans 15 amino acids. Losses at the gene ends were 10 bases for V and 3 bases for J; bases not matched to a gene: 9. Germline assignment: CDR1 LNHDA and CDR2 SQIVND (reference sequence).

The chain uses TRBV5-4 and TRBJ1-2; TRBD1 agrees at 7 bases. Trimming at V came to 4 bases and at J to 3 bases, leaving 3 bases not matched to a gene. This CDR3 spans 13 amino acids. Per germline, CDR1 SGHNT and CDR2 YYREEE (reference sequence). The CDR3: CASSKTGHYGYTF. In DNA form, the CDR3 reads TGTGCCAGCAGCAAGACAGGGCACTATGGCTACACCTTC. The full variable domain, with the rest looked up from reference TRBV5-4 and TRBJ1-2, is ETGVTQSPTHLIKTRGQQVTLRCSSQSGHNTVSWYQQALGQGPQFIFQYYREEENGRGNFPPRFSGLQFPNYSSELNVNALELDDSALYLCASSKTGHYGYTFGSGTRLTVV.

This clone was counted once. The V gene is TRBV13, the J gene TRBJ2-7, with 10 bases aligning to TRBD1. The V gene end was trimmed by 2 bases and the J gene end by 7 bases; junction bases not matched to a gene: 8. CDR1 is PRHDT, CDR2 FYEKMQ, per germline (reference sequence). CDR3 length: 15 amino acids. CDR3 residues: CASSLRDRGTWEQYF. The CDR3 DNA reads TGTGCCAGCAGCTTACGGGACAGGGGAACTTGGGAGCAGTACTTC.

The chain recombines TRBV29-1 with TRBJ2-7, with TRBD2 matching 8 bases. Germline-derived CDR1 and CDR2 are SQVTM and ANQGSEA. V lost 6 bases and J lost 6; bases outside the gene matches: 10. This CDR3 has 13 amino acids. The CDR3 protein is CSVTPGRGGEQYF. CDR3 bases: TGCAGCGTAACACCCGGGAGGGGTGGCGAGCAGTACTTC.

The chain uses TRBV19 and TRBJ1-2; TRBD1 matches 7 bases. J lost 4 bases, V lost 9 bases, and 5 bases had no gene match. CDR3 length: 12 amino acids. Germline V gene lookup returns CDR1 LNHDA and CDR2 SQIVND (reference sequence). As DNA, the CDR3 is TGTGCCAGCGCGGGACAGCTCTATGGCTACACCTTC. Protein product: CASAGQLYGYTF.

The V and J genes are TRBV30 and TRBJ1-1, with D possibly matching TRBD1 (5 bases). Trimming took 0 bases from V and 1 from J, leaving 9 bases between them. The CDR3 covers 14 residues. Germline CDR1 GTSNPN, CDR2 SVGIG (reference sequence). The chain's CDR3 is CAWSVGGPNTEAFF. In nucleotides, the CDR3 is TGTGCCTGGAGTGTCGGGGGTCCGAACACTGAAGCTTTCTTT.

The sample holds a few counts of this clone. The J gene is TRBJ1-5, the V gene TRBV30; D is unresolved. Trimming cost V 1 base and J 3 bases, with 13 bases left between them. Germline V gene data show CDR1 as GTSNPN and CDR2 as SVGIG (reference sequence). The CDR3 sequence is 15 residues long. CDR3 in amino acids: CAWSGGQESNQPQHF. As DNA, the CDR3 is TGTGCCTGGAGTGGTGGTCAGGAGTCCAATCAGCCCCAGCATTTT.

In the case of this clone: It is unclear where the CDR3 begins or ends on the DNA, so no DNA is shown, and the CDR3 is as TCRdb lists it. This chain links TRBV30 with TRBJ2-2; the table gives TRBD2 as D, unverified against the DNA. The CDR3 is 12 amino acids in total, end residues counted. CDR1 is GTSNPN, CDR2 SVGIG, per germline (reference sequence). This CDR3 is CAWSGTAGSCFF.

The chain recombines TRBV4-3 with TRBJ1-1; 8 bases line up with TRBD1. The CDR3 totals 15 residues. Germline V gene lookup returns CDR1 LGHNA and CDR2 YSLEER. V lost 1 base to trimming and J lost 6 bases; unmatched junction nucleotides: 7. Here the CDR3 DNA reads TGCGCCAGCAGCCAAGTTTCAGGGGGCTTTTCTGAAGCTTTCTTT. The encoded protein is CASSQVSGGFSEAFF.

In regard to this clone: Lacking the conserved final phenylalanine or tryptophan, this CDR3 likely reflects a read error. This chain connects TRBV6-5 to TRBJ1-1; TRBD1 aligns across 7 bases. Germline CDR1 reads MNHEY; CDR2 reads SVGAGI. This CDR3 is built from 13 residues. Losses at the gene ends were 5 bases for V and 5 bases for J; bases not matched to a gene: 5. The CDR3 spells CASSHGQATEAFL. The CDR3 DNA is TGTGCCAGCAGTCACGGACAGGCGACTGAAGCTTTCCTT.

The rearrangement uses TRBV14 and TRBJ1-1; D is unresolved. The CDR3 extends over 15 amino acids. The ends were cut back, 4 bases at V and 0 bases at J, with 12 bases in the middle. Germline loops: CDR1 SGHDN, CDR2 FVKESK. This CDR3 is CASSRRATLNTEAFF. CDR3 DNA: TGTGCCAGCAGCCGTAGGGCGACACTGAACACTGAAGCTTTCTTT.

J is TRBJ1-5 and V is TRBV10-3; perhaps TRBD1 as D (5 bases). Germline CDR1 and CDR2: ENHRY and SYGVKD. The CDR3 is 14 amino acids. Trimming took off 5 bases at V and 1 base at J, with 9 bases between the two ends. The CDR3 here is CAISPRDSNQPQHF. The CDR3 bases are TGTGCCATCAGTCCCCGGGACAGCAATCAGCCCCAGCATTTT.

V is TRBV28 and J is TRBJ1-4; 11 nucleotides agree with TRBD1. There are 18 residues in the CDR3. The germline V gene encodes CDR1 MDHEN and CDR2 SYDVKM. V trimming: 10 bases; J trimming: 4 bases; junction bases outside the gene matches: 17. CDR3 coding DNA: TGTGCCATCACGCAATCCGGGACAGGGGGTTCGGGTAATGAAAAACTGTTTTTT. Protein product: CAITQSGTGGSGNEKLFF.

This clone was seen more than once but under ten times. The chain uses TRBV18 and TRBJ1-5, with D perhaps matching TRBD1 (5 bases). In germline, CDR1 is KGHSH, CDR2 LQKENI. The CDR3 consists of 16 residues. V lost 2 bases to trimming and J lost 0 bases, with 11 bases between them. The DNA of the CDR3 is TGTGCCAGCTCACCATTACGGGACCTTAGCAATCAGCCCCAGCATTTT. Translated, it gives CASSPLRDLSNQPQHF.

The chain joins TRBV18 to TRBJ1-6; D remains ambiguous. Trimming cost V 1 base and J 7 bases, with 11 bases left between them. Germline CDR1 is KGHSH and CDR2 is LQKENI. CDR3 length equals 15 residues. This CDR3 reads CASSPRRVENSPLHF. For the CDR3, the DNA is TGTGCCAGCTCACCACGGAGGGTTGAGAATTCACCCCTCCACTTT.

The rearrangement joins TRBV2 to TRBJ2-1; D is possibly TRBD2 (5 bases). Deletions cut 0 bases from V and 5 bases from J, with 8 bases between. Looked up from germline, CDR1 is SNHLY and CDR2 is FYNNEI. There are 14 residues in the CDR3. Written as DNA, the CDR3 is TGTGCCAGCAGTGAAGCGCGGGTTAACAATGAGCAGTTCTTC. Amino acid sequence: CASSEARVNNEQFF. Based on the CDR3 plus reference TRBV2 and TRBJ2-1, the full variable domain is EPEVTQTPSHQVTQMGQEVILRCVPISNHLYFYWYRQILGQKVEFLVSFYNNEISEKSEIFDDQFSVERPDGSNFTLKIRSTKLEDSAMYFCASSEARVNNEQFFGPGTRLTVL.

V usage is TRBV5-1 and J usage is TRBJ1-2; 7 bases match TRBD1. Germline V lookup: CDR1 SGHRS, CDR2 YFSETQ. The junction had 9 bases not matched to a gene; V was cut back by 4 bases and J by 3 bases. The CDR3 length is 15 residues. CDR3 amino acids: CASSPRPDRDYGYTF. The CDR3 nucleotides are TGCGCCAGCAGCCCCCGGCCCGACAGGGACTATGGCTACACCTTC.

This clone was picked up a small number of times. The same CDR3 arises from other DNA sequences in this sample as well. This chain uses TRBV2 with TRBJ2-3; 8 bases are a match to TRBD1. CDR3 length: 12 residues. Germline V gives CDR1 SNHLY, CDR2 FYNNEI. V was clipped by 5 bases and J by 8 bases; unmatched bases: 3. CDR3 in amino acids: CASSLQGGTQYF. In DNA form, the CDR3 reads TGTGCCAGCAGTTTACAGGGGGGTACGCAGTATTTT.